This entry features one T cell receptor beta chain sequence. Its antigen remains unidentified. The sequenced patients had an expansion of CD8+CD57+ cells seen by flow cytometry. Profiling that covered TCR beta VDJ and CDR3 relied on genomic DNA as its template. TCRdb reprocessed the reads via MiXCR and lists one record per CDR3 protein. The table records some 150,000 distinct CDR3 sequences, roughly 54% of them present only once. V shed 6 bases, J shed 9 bases, and the junction held 11 bases outside the gene matches. Per germline, CDR1 DFQATT and CDR2 SNEGSKA (reference sequence). The CDR3 consists of 13 residues. This entry belongs to a study of CD8+CD57+ T cells in acquired aplastic anemia. Study at large: The sorted CD4+ and CD8+ cells yielded an average approximately 3 ug of DNA. General study points: Shared by patients and controls, 25 to 35 CD8+ CDR3s were abundant in patients. The CD8+ Simpson's diversity of patients and controls was not significantly different.

The chain is built from TRBV20-1 and TRBJ1-5; 7 bases line up with TRBD1. This clonotype was sampled from a human donor with aplastic anemia. The sample consisted of sorted CD4+, CD8+, or CD8+CD57+ T cells (not recorded which) from PBMCs. The CDR3 spells CSAHFTQGRPQHF. The CDR3, as DNA: TGCAGTGCCCACTTCACACAGGGGCGGCCCCAGCATTTT.